Below, one TCR beta chain is given with its context. Antigen specificity is unknown. The entry originates in a study of response to subunit inactivated influenza vaccine. Points from the study as a whole: Each seasonal influenza vaccination recruits few new T cells, the authors suggested.

A single record per CDR3 protein comes from TCRdb applying MiXCR to the RT-PCR reads. The sample consists of roughly 700,000 distinct CDR3 sequences, 15% to 19% of them appearing once. Trimming took off 2 bases at V and 6 bases at J, with 8 bases between the two ends. Germline-derived CDR1 and CDR2 are MNHEY and SVGEGT. The CDR3 runs 14 residues. The V call is TRBV6-2 or TRBV6-3, the J call TRBJ1-6, with D hard to call. This TCR was recovered from a man aged 50 or older who received an inactivated influenza vaccine. This specimen was PBMCs from blood, taken less than 13 days after vaccination. The CDR3 loop reads CASSYGGPNSPLHF. Here the CDR3 DNA reads TGTGCCAGCAGTTACGGAGGACCTAATTCACCCCTCCACTTT.